Below are 20 T cell receptor beta chains sequenced from a single sample in a study of blood T cell repertoires in COVID-19. Clones were sequenced by immunoSEQ multiplex PCR, and TCRdb holds only the in-frame ones, with some missing. The sample has 100,000 to 150,000 clones, roughly three quarters seen once; the top ten hold approximately 35%. Sample: peripheral blood. These receptors originate from a man aged 35-49 years with active or convalescent COVID-19.

The chain uses TRBV29-1 and TRBJ2-5; 7 nucleotides line up with TRBD2. CDR1 SQVTM and CDR2 ANQGSEA come from the germline V gene. V gave up 7 bases and J gave up 5 bases; unmatched junction bases: 10. This CDR3 has 13 residues. CDR3 amino acids: CSASGGEAETQYF. CDR3 bases: TGCAGCGCCTCGGGGGGAGAGGCGGAGACCCAGTACTTC.

A single count supports this clone. The J gene is TRBJ1-1, the V gene TRBV30; D not resolved. The CDR3 consists of 13 residues. V lost 4 bases, J lost 7 bases, and 16 bases lay in between. Germline V gene data show CDR1 as GTSNPN and CDR2 as SVGIG (reference sequence). CDR3 loop: CAWKPWEWNEAFF. The CDR3 DNA reads as TGTGCCTGGAAGCCGTGGGAGTGGAATGAAGCTTTCTTT.

CDR3 region: CASSPRGLEAFF. CDR3 sequence (DNA): TGTGCCAGCTCACCTAGGGGCTTGGAAGCTTTCTTT. The chain is built from TRBV18 and TRBJ1-1, with a possible D match to TRBD1 (5 bases). The CDR3 is made up of 12 amino acids. With 3 bases removed from V and 8 bases from J, the gap between germline ends came to 10 bases. Germline V gives CDR1 KGHSH, CDR2 LQKENI.

This rearrangement joins TRBV5-5 to TRBJ1-1, with 9 positions matching TRBD1. The CDR3 spans 17 residues. The trim removed 7 bases at V and 5 bases at J, leaving 18 bases unmatched. CDR1 and CDR2 (germline): SGHKS, YYEKEE (reference sequence). This chain's CDR3 is CASATLGGQGKYTEAFF. In DNA form, the CDR3 reads TGTGCCAGCGCCACCTTAGGGGGACAGGGTAAATATACTGAAGCTTTCTTT.

This chain connects TRBV6-4 to TRBJ2-2; TRBD1 matches at 7 bases. Trimming removed 4 bases from V and 1 base from J; junction bases left unmatched: 3. The CDR3 extends over 15 amino acids. Germline-derived CDR1 and CDR2 are MRHNA and SNTAGT. The CDR3 coding sequence is TGTGCCAGCAGTGCCCGGGACAGGAACACCGGGGAGCTGTTTTTT. Translating gives CASSARDRNTGELFF.

The table lists this clone with a few counts. V gene TRBV19 combines with J gene TRBJ2-3; no reliable D call. The CDR3 loop spans 13 amino acids. Trimming took 4 bases from V and 0 from J, leaving 5 bases between them. Germline CDR1 and CDR2: LNHDA and SQIVND (reference sequence). CDR3 region: CASSTQSTDTQYF. In nucleotides, the CDR3 is TGTGCCAGTAGTACACAGAGCACAGATACGCAGTATTTT.

This clone has just a few counts. The rearrangement links TRBV25-1 to TRBJ1-2; 7 nucleotides align to TRBD1. V shed 2 bases, J shed 8 bases, and the junction held 11 bases outside the gene matches. The CDR3 length is 15 residues. Per germline, CDR1 MGHDK and CDR2 SYGVNS. The CDR3 spells CASSELDRAGQGYTF. The CDR3 DNA follows: TGTGCCAGCAGTGAACTCGACAGGGCGGGACAGGGCTACACCTTC.

The chain employs TRBV19 and TRBJ1-5; D is undetermined. CDR3 length: 16 amino acids. CDR1 is LNHDA, CDR2 SQIVND, per germline (reference sequence). Trimming took off 1 base at V and 6 bases at J, with 16 bases between the two ends. The CDR3 DNA follows: TGTGCCAGTAGTATAGGGGGTAGCGGAGAGGGTCAGCCCCAGCATTTT. This encodes CASSIGGSGEGQPQHF.

In its sample, this clone was seen once. The DNA for the CDR3 is TGTGCCAGTACAGGGGGCAGCACTGAAGCTTTCTTT. Protein: CASTGGSTEAFF. This sequence joins TRBV2 and TRBJ1-1; 9 nucleotides line up with TRBD1. From germline, CDR1 is SNHLY and CDR2 FYNNEI. The CDR3 consists of 12 residues. V lost 9 bases to trimming and J lost 4 bases; unmatched junction nucleotides: 3.

This chain joins TRBV30 and TRBJ1-2; weak D call: TRBD1 (5 bases). Germline V gene data show CDR1 as GTSNPN and CDR2 as SVGIG (reference sequence). The CDR3 totals 12 residues. The V gene lost 3 bases and the J gene lost 8 bases, with 13 bases spanning the gap. CDR3 amino acids: CAWSGTQGGYTF. CDR3 nucleotide sequence: TGTGCCTGGAGCGGGACTCAGGGCGGCTACACCTTC. The whole variable domain, filled in from reference TRBV30 and TRBJ1-2, reads SQTIHQWPATLVQPVGSPLSLECTVEGTSNPNLYWYRQAAGRGLQLLFYSVGIGQISSEVPQNLSASRPQDRQFILSSKKLLLSDSGFYLCAWSGTQGGYTFGSGTRLTVV.

The chain carries TRBV7-3 and TRBJ1-3; possibly TRBD1 for D (5 bases). Germline V gene lookup returns CDR1 SGHTA and CDR2 FQGTGA. Trimming cost V 5 bases and J 4 bases, with 18 bases left between them. CDR3 length: 16 residues. The CDR3 region is CASSLLGRDSGNTIYF. In DNA form, the CDR3 reads TGTGCCAGCAGCCTGCTCGGACGGGACTCGGGAAACACCATATATTTT.

The rearrangement uses TRBV5-5 and TRBJ2-3; D possibly corresponds to TRBD1 (6 bases). The CDR3 covers 18 residues. Germline V CDR1 and CDR2: SGHKS, YYEKEE (reference sequence). V lost 3 bases, J lost 2 bases, and 22 bases lay in between. This CDR3 reads CASSSKTGTTYATDTQYF. The CDR3 nucleotides read TGTGCCAGCAGCTCGAAAACCGGGACAACATATGCCACAGATACGCAGTATTTT. Based on the CDR3 plus reference TRBV5-5 and TRBJ2-3, the full variable domain is DAGVTQSPTHLIKTRGQQVTLRCSPISGHKSVSWYQQVLGQGPQFIFQYYEKEERGRGNFPDRFSARQFPNYSSELNVNALLLGDSALYLCASSSKTGTTYATDTQYFGPGTRLTVL.

The V call is TRBV9, the J call TRBJ1-1; unclear D gene. Germline V gives CDR1 SGDLS, CDR2 YYNGEE. The V end lost 1 base, the J end lost 3 bases, and 16 bases lay between the germline ends. The CDR3 is 16 amino acids. The CDR3 DNA sequence: TGTGCCAGCAGCGTATCTAGCGACTCCAAATACACTGAAGCTTTCTTT. Its translation is CASSVSSDSKYTEAFF.

This clone has just one count. The rearrangement links TRBV6-6 to TRBJ2-5; 7 bases match TRBD1. Germline V gives CDR1 MNHNY, CDR2 SVGAGI (reference sequence). The length of the CDR3 is 12 residues. The V and J ends lost 6 bases and 5 bases, in that order; junction bases with no gene match: 3. The CDR3 here is CASSLQGETQYF. CDR3 bases: TGTGCCAGCAGCTTACAGGGGGAGACCCAGTACTTC.

The rearrangement links TRBV30 to TRBJ1-2; TRBD1 agrees at 7 bases. The CDR3 spans 13 residues. Germline CDR1 is GTSNPN and CDR2 is SVGIG (reference sequence). The trim removed 5 bases at V and 4 bases at J, leaving 7 bases unmatched. CDR3 sequence (DNA): TGTGCCTGGGCTCGGGACAGACCCTATGGCTACACCTTC. Its protein product is CAWARDRPYGYTF.

The J gene is TRBJ1-4, the V gene TRBV6-5, with D unclear. The CDR3 consists of 13 residues. Germline lookup yields CDR1 MNHEY and CDR2 SVGAGI. Trimming shortened V by 5 bases and J by 8 bases, and 12 bases separated the two germline ends. CDR3 sequence (DNA): TGTGCCAGCAGTACGATACGGGGAGAAAAACTGTTTTTT. Protein product: CASSTIRGEKLFF.

The table lists this clone with a count of one. The chain couples TRBV4-1 to TRBJ2-1; D is perhaps TRBD1 (6 bases). From germline, CDR1 is MGHRA and CDR2 YSYEKL. CDR3 length: 14 amino acids. V lost 5 bases and J lost 9, with 17 bases in between. CDR3 in amino acids: CASSYRAGSGEQFF. In DNA form, the CDR3 reads TGCGCCAGCAGCTACAGGGCAGGGTCAGGTGAGCAGTTCTTC.

The CDR3 spells CASSPLAGGSTDTQYF. DNA of the CDR3: TGTGCCAGCAGCCCTCTAGCGGGGGGCAGCACAGATACGCAGTATTTT. This chain links TRBV9 with TRBJ2-3, with 11 bases matching TRBD2. CDR1 is SGDLS and CDR2 is YYNGEE in the germline V gene. V shed 4 bases, J shed 0 bases, and the junction held 4 bases outside the gene matches. This CDR3 has 16 residues.

The rearrangement links TRBV29-1 to TRBJ1-2; D is perhaps TRBD1 (5 bases). Per the germline V gene, CDR1 is SQVTM and CDR2 is ANQGSEA. With 3 bases removed from V and 8 bases from J, the gap between germline ends came to 13 bases. The CDR3 contains 12 residues. The chain's CDR3 is CSVDGGGGGYTF. CDR3 DNA sequence: TGCAGCGTTGACGGGGGAGGAGGAGGCTACACCTTC. Full variable domain (rest looked up from reference TRBV29-1 and TRBJ1-2): SAVISQKPSRDICQRGTSLTIQCQVDSQVTMMFWYRQQPGQSLTLIATANQGSEATYESGFVIDKFPISRPNLTFSTLTVSNMSPEDSSIYLCSVDGGGGGYTFGSGTRLTVV.

The chain carries TRBV9 and TRBJ2-2; D may be TRBD1 (5 bases). V lost 0 bases and J 4 bases, leaving 13 bases between the germline ends. CDR3 length: 16 amino acids. Germline V CDR1 and CDR2: SGDLS, YYNGEE. The chain's CDR3 is CASSVAGRASTGELFF. The CDR3 DNA follows: TGTGCCAGCAGCGTAGCGGGCAGGGCTTCCACCGGGGAGCTGTTTTTT. The full variable domain, its missing parts supplied by reference TRBV9 and TRBJ2-2, is DSGVTQTPKHLITATGQRVTLRCSPRSGDLSVYWYQQSLDQGLQFLIQYYNGEERAKGNILERFSAQQFPDLHSELNLSSLELGDSALYFCASSVAGRASTGELFFGEGSRLTVL.